This T cell receptor beta chain stems from a study of vaccination and CD4 T cells after COVID-19. At the level of the study: Convalescent patients gave post-COVID blood a median approximately 94 days post-diagnosis, range 35 to 161. Control wells got either CEFX epitopes, HIV-1 Nef peptides, or no peptide at all.

Sequenced with the Oncomine TCR Beta short-read assay was DNA taken from cultured CD4+ T cells. TCRdb reprocessed the PCR reads via MiXCR and lists one record per CDR3 protein. Seen here are about 18,000 distinct CDR3 sequences, 45% to 70% observed once, and the top ten hold 8.5% to 9.5%. Sample treatment: roughly 11-day PBMC culture with coronavirus spike peptide pools or control peptides (ViraFEST assay). This clonotype was counted a few times. Its antigen is unknown. The sequenced sample consisted of CD4+ T cells from blood, cultured in vitro. The clonotype originates from a human donor who had recovered from COVID-19.

CDR3 coding DNA: TGTGCCAGCAGCTTAGGGGGACAGGAAGGGGAAGCTTTCTTT. It yields the protein CASSLGGQEGEAFF. V gene TRBV7-2 combines with J gene TRBJ1-1, with 8 bases that match TRBD1. The CDR3 contains 14 residues. The germline gives CDR1 SGHTA, CDR2 FQGNSA. The J segment lost 8 bases and the V segment lost 1 base, leaving 6 bases of the junction unmatched.